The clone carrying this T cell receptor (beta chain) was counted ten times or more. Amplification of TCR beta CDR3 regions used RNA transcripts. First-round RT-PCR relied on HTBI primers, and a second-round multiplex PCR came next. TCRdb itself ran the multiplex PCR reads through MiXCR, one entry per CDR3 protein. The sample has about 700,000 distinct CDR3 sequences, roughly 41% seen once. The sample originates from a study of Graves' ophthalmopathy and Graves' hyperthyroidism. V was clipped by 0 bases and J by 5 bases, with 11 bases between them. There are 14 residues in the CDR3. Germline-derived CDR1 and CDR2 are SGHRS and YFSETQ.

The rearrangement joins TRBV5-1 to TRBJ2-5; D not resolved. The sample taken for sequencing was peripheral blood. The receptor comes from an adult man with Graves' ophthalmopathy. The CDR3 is CASSLVPGLETQYF. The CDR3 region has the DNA TGCGCCAGCAGCTTGGTTCCCGGGTTGGAGACCCAGTACTTC.